This T cell receptor (beta chain) was sequenced in a study of cytomegalovirus exposure and HLA in healthy donors (dated by TCRdb to about 2017). Looking at the study overall: An earlier analysis of roughly 630 of the donors reported about 290 Gb of sequence data and 117 million unique TCR beta sequences from some 180 million T cells. Among roughly 400 genotyped donors of the cohort, an average of around 220,000 unique TCR beta nucleotide sequences was sequenced per donor, of which 15% to 20% were non-productive. An early release covering 550 to 700 HLA-typed donors comprised approximately 290 gigabases of sequencing data and approximately 85 million unique TCR sequences. The study used immunosequencing to profile the T cell repertoires of 670 or so subjects and linked those repertoires to cytomegalovirus serostatus. To decide whether each TCR beta V gene segment behaved as functional or pseudogenic, an earlier analysis of over 500 of the donors relied on high-throughput TCR beta sequencing. HLA typing covered class I and class II loci at four-digit resolution. Typing coverage varied by locus: roughly 629-640 donors for A, B, C, DRB1 and DQB1; 500 to 550 for DQA1; around 570 for DPA1; some 470 for DPB1. The study was designed to test whether signatures of past pathogen exposure could be identified by cataloging public T cell receptors. Because of strong linkage in the cohort, roughly five DR-DQ haplotypes were treated as single units for association and clustering. Every discovery cohort repertoire had been produced on one sequencing platform. The study combined high-throughput TCR immunosequencing, statistical association of individual TCRs with disease status, and machine learning to predict cytomegalovirus infection status. Rather than using new phenotypic data, the later analysis identified candidate immune exposures from TCR beta sequences and from how often those sequences occurred across donors. A later analysis re-analyzed previously published TCR beta repertoires from approximately 700 donors and added high-resolution HLA genotyping to study TCR occurrence patterns. A later genetic analysis used genome-wide SNP genotypes for about 65% of the 666 donors, treating that subset as a discovery cohort. Donor age, sex, ethnicity and CMV serostatus were compiled alongside the repertoire data. Of the 300 to 450 genotyped donors, 80% to 90% were placed in the genetic ancestry cluster associated with self-reported Caucasian donors. Along with the roughly 670-subject first cohort, a separate validation cohort of more than 90 different subjects was used.

The cohort consisted of more than 650 healthy bone marrow donors. At the time of sampling, every cohort member was nominally healthy, though immune exposures that went unrecorded were likely present. The donor tested CMV seropositive and was one of the 289 seropositive cohort members. A peripheral blood sample was collected from each donor, and TCR beta sequencing was performed on peripheral blood mononuclear cells. Genomic DNA extraction from the blood cell samples was performed with the Qiagen DNeasy Blood Extraction Kit. As to this clone: The antigen it recognizes is unknown. Base qualities are not provided; no much larger clone lies one nucleotide away.

The library was obtained by the immunoSEQ multiplex PCR assay. For the multiplex PCR, a mixture combining 60 forward primers for TCR Vbeta segments and 13 reverse primers for TCR Jbeta segments was used. The CDR3 region of rearranged TCR beta genes was amplified from genomic DNA with a multiplex PCR assay. The Illumina HiSeq System was used to sequence the amplified TCR beta libraries as 87-base-pair reads. As for the authors' bioinformatics: A later analysis counted some 74 million unique TCR beta chains across the 550 to 800 repertoires, and 10 million to 12 million of these chains were shared by at least two donors. Raw reads were error-corrected and collapsed into unique sequences with a nearest-neighbor algorithm that merged closely related sequences to remove PCR and sequencing errors. Alignment of CDR3 sequences to IMGT reference sequences was used to assign V, D and J gene segments. For a sequence to be retained, a match of at least six nucleotides to both a V gene segment and a J gene segment was required. A rearrangement was called productive if the CDR3 had no stop codons and remained in frame with V and J, and every other rearrangement was called non-productive. CDR3 was defined according to IMGT convention as the region running from the second conserved V-encoded cysteine to the conserved J-encoded phenylalanine. The earlier analysis of about 500 of the donors excluded sequences that lacked an unambiguous match to a single V gene segment. An earlier analysis of 550 to 650 of the donors classified V segments as functional when productive rearrangements were above 56.7% and as segregating when the standard deviation between donors was above 5%. A statistical classification framework was developed to diagnose cytomegalovirus status using the catalog of TCR beta chain sequences. In a later analysis, TCR nucleotide sequences were compared against IMGT/GENE-DB human TR gene sequences so that V and J genes could be assigned. Using the TCRdist pipeline, a later analysis assigned CDR3 sequences along with most-parsimonious VDJ recombination scenarios. A later analysis defined each TCR beta chain by its CDR3 amino acid sequence plus V-gene family, and excluded reads lacking a unique V-gene family. In a later analysis, 450 to 600 highly shared, low-generation-probability nucleotide sequences were removed to address suspected cross-contamination and a sequencing artifact. In a later analysis, a clonal expansion index for each public chain was calculated from normalized within-repertoire ranks of inferred template counts. In a later analysis, generation probabilities were computed with a VDJ recombination model fitted to out-of-frame rearrangements, and the resulting probabilities were checked against IGoR. A later analysis scored TCR-TCR, TCR-HLA and TCR-CMV co-occurrence with hypergeometric tests, applying a repertoire-size bias correction to TCR pairs. To estimate false discovery rates, a later analysis permuted the HLA or CMV assignments 20 times. In a later analysis, co-occurring TCRs were grouped using DBSCAN, and TCRdist sequence similarity was added for clustering within HLA-allele-positive subsets. For co-occurrence clustering, repertoires with fewer than 30,000 or more than 120,000 public chains were excluded, along with roughly 5 repertoires with anomalous nucleotide sharing. TCRdb stores this immuneACCESS table with in-frame sequences only. Part of the clones is absent; in the studies checked, under half of the shortfall reflects unresolved V genes, and no reason is known for the rest. V, J and clone size derive from that table, while D and trimming were established from the DNA sequence. The sample table shows approximately 73,000 clones, and around 58% are seen once. The ten top clones hold around 5.8% of the sample.

V is pared back by 6 bases and J by 1 base, with 5 bases lying between the germline termini. The germline V gene encodes CDR1 SGHRS and CDR2 YFSETQ. There are 13 amino acids in the CDR3, from cysteine to phenylalanine inclusive. This entry keeps only the CDR3 DNA: 39 bases, framed from base 1. What the research found in general, with its limitations: For the cohort, immune exposure information was limited to CMV serostatus. At a false discovery rate of 0.05, a later analysis linked under 20,000 TCR beta sequences to specific HLA alleles. Because the 87-base-pair reads could not distinguish some IMGT-functional V segments, including TRBV6-2 and TRBV6-3, those segments were excluded. A later genetic analysis associated a missense DCLRE1C variant with V-gene and J-gene trimming of TCR beta chains, and an independent cohort replicated the association. Linkage disequilibrium might explain the correlated functional status among segregating V segments, but an unknown experimental factor could not be ruled out. The authors suggested that the approach could potentially be extended to other disease states and immunological phenotypes. A cluster of highly shared sequence variants was judged likely to represent a technical artifact of the sequencing pipeline. Because HLA typing was missing for some donors at each locus, association tests included only the typed subset. While some public TCRs were present in many individuals, most TCR sequences turned up only very rarely across donors. In an earlier analysis of some 550 of the donors, most TCR beta V segments were observed in productive rearrangements about 87% or about 30% of the time, broadly matching IMGT annotations. In the study, roughly 160 TCR beta chains were listed as associated with cytomegalovirus. According to a later analysis, most CMV-associated TCR beta chains appeared to be HLA-restricted, and the HLA associations seemed to be driven largely by CMV exposure. Presence/absence analyses assumed roughly uniform sequencing depth across donors, an assumption that may not hold. When HLA alleles, especially DR and DQ, strongly co-occurred, attributing TCR associations to individual alleles was difficult. A further reported finding was that TCR beta sequences accurately predicted the HLA-A and HLA-B alleles for most subjects in the first cohort. The cohort was sequenced for TCR beta chains only, and without alpha or paired-chain data the features that could be detected were limited. According to a later analysis, TCR association rates differed among HLA loci, with DRB1 alleles showing the most associated TCRs and HLA-C alleles showing the fewest. According to a later genetic analysis, donors in an Asian-associated ancestry cluster had fewer N-insertions in productive TCRs than the approximately 670-donor mean. A few of the identified cytomegalovirus-associated TCR beta chains were confirmed in vitro to be specific for cytomegalovirus antigens. Because counts were too low, seventeen rarely observed V segments, including chromosome 9 orphons, were left out of the earlier analysis of about 500 of the donors. In a later analysis, several top co-occurrence clusters were reported to appear linked to parvovirus B19, influenza, CMV and Epstein-Barr virus. Compared with equally common non-associated chains, HLA-associated TCR beta chains in a later analysis were more clonally expanded and had lower generation probabilities. The classifier was reported to diagnose cytomegalovirus status with high specificity and sensitivity in both the original and validation cohorts.

The receptor chain draws on TRBV5-1 and TRBJ2-6, with the D gene too uncertain to name. The receptor was isolated from a man aged 25-40 years in good health and CMV-seropositive. Source material: PBMCs. For the CDR3, the sequence is CASTLSGANVLTF. The DNA sequence is given as TGCGCCAGCACACTTTCTGGGGCCAACGTCCTGACTTTC.